These T cell receptor beta chains were read from a single sample in a study of T cells generated in artificial thymic organoids. In TCRdb, the 5' RACE reads were re-called with MiXCR into one record per CDR3 protein. The table includes some 8,000 distinct CDR3 sequences, around 16% detected once. Sequences were obtained from naive CD8+ T cells from the thymus. These receptors were obtained from a human donor who gave cord blood stem cells for thymic organoid culture, a cardiac surgery patient who gave postnatal thymus, or a blood donor (not recorded which). Both conserved end residues are part of each CDR3. Each record gives: D gene, J gene, V gene, clone size, CDR3 protein, CDR3 DNA. The D gene is left open where the match is weak. Size tells how often a clone was seen (once, few, many) or the class of an expanded clone, and some rows leave it out.

- TRBJ2-7 TRBV9 many CASSGSPSGALSYEQYF TGTGCCAGCAGCGGAAGCCCGTCAGGGGCCCTTTCCTACGAGCAGTACTTC
- TRBJ1-4 TRBV12-2 medium-sized CANNGDANEKLFF TGTGCAAACAACGGGGACGCTAATGAAAAACTGTTTTTT
- TRBJ2-5 TRBV29-1 - CSVGHLWGQETQYF TGCAGCGTCGGACATCTTTGGGGGCAAGAGACCCAGTACTTC
- TRBJ2-2 TRBV3-1 - CASSQEVTGITNTGELFF TGTGCCAGCAGCCAAGAGGTCACAGGGATCACGAACACCGGGGAGCTGTTTTTT
- TRBJ2-7 TRBV6-5 medium-sized CASSFTVSYEQYF TGTGCCAGCAGTTTTACAGTCTCCTACGAGCAGTACTTC
- TRBJ2-1 TRBV14 medium-sized CASSPIWGNEQFF TGTGCCAGCAGCCCGATCTGGGGGAATGAGCAGTTCTTC
TRBD2 TRBJ2-5 TRBV7-9 many CASSSPLAGGPHFQETQYF TGTGCCAGCAGCTCGCCTCTCGCGGGAGGGCCCCACTTCCAAGAGACCCAGTACTTC
TRBD1 TRBJ1-1 TRBV24-1 - CATSVRDRVHSAFF TGTGCCACCAGTGTTCGGGACAGGGTCCACTCTGCTTTCTTT
- TRBJ1-2 TRBV7-2 few CASSRVGDGAFYDGYTF TGTGCCAGCAGCCGAGTTGGGGACGGAGCTTTTTACGATGGCTACACCTTC
- TRBJ2-3 TRBV12-3/TRBV12-4 few CASSLGGQPSTDTQYF TGTGCCAGCAGTTTAGGGGGACAACCCAGCACAGATACGCAGTATTTT
- TRBJ1-5 TRBV3-1 medium-sized CASSQFRSNQPQHF TGTGCCAGCAGCCAATTCAGAAGCAATCAGCCCCAGCATTTT
TRBD2 TRBJ2-7 TRBV29-1 many CSVEEGGSGSSYEQYF TGCAGCGTTGAAGAAGGGGGTAGCGGGAGTTCCTACGAGCAGTACTTC
- TRBJ1-1 TRBV6-6 - CASSYSTTEAFF TGTGCCAGCAGTTACTCGACCACTGAAGCTTTCTTT
- TRBJ1-2 TRBV3-1 - CASSQDRDVTNYGYTF TGTGCCAGCAGCCAAGACAGGGACGTAACTAACTATGGCTACACCTTC
- TRBJ2-7 TRBV12-3/TRBV12-4 medium-sized CASSPPAGQIPSRYEQYF TGTGCCAGCAGTCCCCCGGCAGGACAGATTCCCTCTCGCTACGAGCAGTACTTC
- TRBJ1-1 TRBV4-1 medium-sized CASSQSLRRDTEAFF TGCGCCAGCAGCCAGTCCCTCAGACGGGACACTGAAGCTTTCTTT
TRBD2 TRBJ2-1 TRBV5-1 many CASRDGLAGERFYNEQFF TGCGCCAGCAGAGACGGACTAGCGGGAGAACGGTTTTACAATGAGCAGTTCTTC
TRBD2 TRBJ2-5 TRBV5-5 medium-sized CASTHLAGREETQYF TGTGCCAGCACCCATTTGGCAGGGAGGGAAGAGACCCAGTACTTC
- TRBJ1-4 TRBV4-3 medium-sized CASSQVWGRKLFF TGCGCCAGCAGCCAAGTGTGGGGGAGAAAACTGTTTTTT
- TRBJ1-2 TRBV11-2 medium-sized CASSFTPGLYGYTF TGTGCCAGCAGCTTCACTCCGGGACTGTATGGCTACACCTTC
- TRBJ1-2 TRBV5-5 medium-sized CASSLTENYGYTF TGTGCCAGCAGCTTAACGGAGAACTATGGCTACACCTTC
- TRBJ2-7 TRBV10-3 many CAISEWSSSEQYF TGTGCCATCAGTGAGTGGTCGTCATCCGAGCAGTACTTC
- TRBJ2-7 TRBV14 medium-sized CASSQDSSGVGEQYF TGTGCCAGCAGCCAAGATTCGTCCGGGGTGGGGGAGCAGTACTTC